This T cell receptor beta chain was retrieved from a study of response to subunit inactivated influenza vaccine. TCRdb ran MiXCR on the RT-PCR reads and lists one entry per CDR3 protein. Here the sample spans about 240,000 distinct CDR3 sequences, 10% to 15% being singletons. This clonotype occurred a few times. What it binds is unknown. Trimming at V came to 2 bases and at J to 10 bases, leaving 9 bases not matched to a gene. This CDR3 is 16 amino acids long. CDR1 is DFQATT and CDR2 is SNEGSKA in the germline V gene (reference sequence). General study points: There was a suggestion from the authors that each seasonal influenza vaccination recruits few new T cells.

This clonotype was obtained from a man aged 50-59 years who received an inactivated influenza vaccine. Sample: non-naive T cells sorted from PBMCs, taken 14 to 15 days before vaccination. The chain is built from TRBV20-1 and TRBJ2-3; 16 nucleotides line up with TRBD2. CDR3 sequence (DNA): TGCAGTGCTAGACTGTCCGGGACTAGCGGGGGGGGCGCGCAGTATTTT. Amino acid sequence: CSARLSGTSGGGAQYF.